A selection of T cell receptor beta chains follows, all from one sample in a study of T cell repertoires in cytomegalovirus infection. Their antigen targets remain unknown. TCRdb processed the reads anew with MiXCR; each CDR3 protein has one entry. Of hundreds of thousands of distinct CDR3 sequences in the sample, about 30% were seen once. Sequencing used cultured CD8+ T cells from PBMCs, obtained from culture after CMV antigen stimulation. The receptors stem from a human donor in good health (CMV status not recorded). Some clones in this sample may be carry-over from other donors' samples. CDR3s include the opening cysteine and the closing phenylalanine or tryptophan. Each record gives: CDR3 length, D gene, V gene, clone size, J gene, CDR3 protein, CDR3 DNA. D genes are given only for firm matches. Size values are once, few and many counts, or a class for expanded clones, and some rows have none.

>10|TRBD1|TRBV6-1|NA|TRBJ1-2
CNGQGLRYTF
TGCAATGGACAGGGTCTTCGCTACACCTTC
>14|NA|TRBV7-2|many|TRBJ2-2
CASSLEGETGELFF
TGTGCCAGCAGCTTAGAAGGGGAAACCGGGGAGCTGTTTTTT
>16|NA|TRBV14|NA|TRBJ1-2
CASSRGEGLNNYGYTF
TGTGCCAGCAGCCGTGGGGAGGGGTTGAACAACTATGGCTACACCTTC
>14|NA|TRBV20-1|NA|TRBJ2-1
CSARSLVEGNEQFF
TGCAGTGCAAGGAGTCTAGTCGAGGGCAATGAGCAGTTCTTC
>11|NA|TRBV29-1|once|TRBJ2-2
CSVWYTGELFF
TGCAGCGTTTGGTACACCGGGGAGCTGTTTTTT
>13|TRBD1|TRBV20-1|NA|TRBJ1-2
CSAQPDRKNGYTF
TGCAGTGCCCAACCGGACAGGAAGAATGGCTACACCTTC
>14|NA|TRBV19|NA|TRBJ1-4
CASSGFATNEKLFF
TGTGCCAGTTCAGGCTTTGCAACTAATGAAAAACTGTTTTTT
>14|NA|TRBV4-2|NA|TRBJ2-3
CASSQEVVADTQYF
TGTGCCAGCAGCCAAGAGGTGGTAGCAGATACGCAGTATTTT
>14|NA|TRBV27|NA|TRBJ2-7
CASSLSDTTYEQYF
TGTGCCAGCAGTTTATCGGACACCACCTACGAGCAGTACTTC
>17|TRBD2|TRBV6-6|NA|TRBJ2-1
CASSYSSRASGRNEQFF
TGTGCCAGCAGTTACTCGAGTAGGGCTAGCGGTCGGAATGAGCAGTTCTTC
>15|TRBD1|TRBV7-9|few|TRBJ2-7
CASSLARTGVHEQYF
TGTGCCAGCAGCTTAGCGAGGACAGGGGTACACGAGCAGTACTTC
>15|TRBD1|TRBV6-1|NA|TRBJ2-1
CASSRGTGVYNEQFF
TGTGCCAGCAGTAGAGGGACAGGCGTCTACAATGAGCAGTTCTTC
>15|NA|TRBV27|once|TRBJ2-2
CASSYRDGSSGELFF
TGTGCCAGCAGTTACAGGGATGGGAGCAGCGGGGAGCTGTTTTTT
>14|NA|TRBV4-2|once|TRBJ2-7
CASSKDPAFYEQYF
TGTGCCAGCAGCAAAGATCCAGCATTCTACGAGCAGTACTTC
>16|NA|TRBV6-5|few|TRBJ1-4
CASRPTGLATNEKLFF
TGTGCCAGCAGACCGACAGGCCTTGCAACTAATGAAAAACTGTTTTTT
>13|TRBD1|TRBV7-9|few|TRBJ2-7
CASSLQGASEQYF
TGTGCCAGCAGCCTCCAGGGGGCAAGCGAGCAGTACTTC
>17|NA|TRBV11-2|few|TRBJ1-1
CASSPWAGAFMNTEAFF
TGTGCCAGCAGCCCTTGGGCGGGGGCCTTCATGAACACTGAAGCTTTCTTT
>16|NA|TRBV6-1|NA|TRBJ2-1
CASSEDSTLAYNEQFF
TGTGCCAGCAGTGAAGACAGTACACTTGCCTACAATGAGCAGTTCTTC
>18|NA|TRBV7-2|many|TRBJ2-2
CASSLTRDRRTNTGELFF
TGTGCCAGCAGCTTAACCCGGGACCGGAGAACGAACACCGGGGAGCTGTTTTTT
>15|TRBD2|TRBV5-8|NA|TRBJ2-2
CASSLGTSGSGELFF
TGTGCCAGCAGCCTCGGGACTAGCGGTTCCGGGGAGCTGTTTTTT
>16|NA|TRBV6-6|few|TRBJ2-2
CASSSRETLNTGELFF
TGTGCCAGCAGTTCACGGGAAACACTTAACACCGGGGAGCTGTTTTTT
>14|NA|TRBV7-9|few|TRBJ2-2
CASRSRENTGELFF
TGTGCCAGCAGGTCCAGGGAGAACACCGGGGAGCTGTTTTTT
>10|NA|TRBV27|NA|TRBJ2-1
CVSGNNEQFF
TGTGTCAGCGGCAACAATGAGCAGTTCTTC
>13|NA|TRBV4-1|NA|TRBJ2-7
CASSQENGNEQYF
TGCGCCAGCAGCCAAGAAAATGGGAACGAGCAGTACTTC
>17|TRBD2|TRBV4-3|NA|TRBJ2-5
CASSQVNSGDFQETQYF
TGCGCCAGCAGCCAAGTAAATAGCGGGGACTTCCAAGAGACCCAGTACTTC
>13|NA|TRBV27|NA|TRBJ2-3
CASQEGATDTQYF
TGTGCCAGCCAGGAGGGCGCGACAGATACGCAGTATTTT
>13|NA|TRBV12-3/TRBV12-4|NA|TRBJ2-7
CASSLNSRSQQYF
TGTGCCAGCAGTTTAAACTCGAGGTCTCAGCAGTACTTC
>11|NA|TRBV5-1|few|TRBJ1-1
CASAQGTEAFF
TGCGCCAGCGCCCAAGGCACTGAAGCTTTCTTT
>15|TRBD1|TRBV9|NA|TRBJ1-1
CASSVVRDRVRTAFF
TGTGCCAGCAGCGTAGTTAGGGACAGGGTTCGGACGGCTTTCTTT
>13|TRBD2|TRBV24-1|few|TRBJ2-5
CATRPREGGTQYF
TGTGCCACCAGGCCTAGGGAGGGAGGGACCCAGTACTTC
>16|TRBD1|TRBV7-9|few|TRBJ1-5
CASSSNRGPSNQPQHF
TGTGCCAGCAGCTCTAACAGGGGGCCCAGCAATCAGCCCCAGCATTTT
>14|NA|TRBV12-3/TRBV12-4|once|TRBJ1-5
CASSRQSGNQPQHF
TGTGCCAGCAGTCGACAGTCGGGGAATCAGCCCCAGCATTTT
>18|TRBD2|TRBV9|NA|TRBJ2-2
CASSVAGVAGGPDGELFF
TGTGCCAGCAGCGTAGCTGGGGTAGCGGGGGGGCCGGACGGGGAGCTGTTTTTT
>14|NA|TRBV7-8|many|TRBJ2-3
CASSLTGVTDTQYF
TGTGCCAGCAGCTTAACGGGGGTCACAGATACGCAGTATTTT
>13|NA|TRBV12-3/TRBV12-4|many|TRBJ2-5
CASSLRASETQYF
TGTGCCAGCAGTTTGCGGGCTAGTGAGACCCAGTACTTC
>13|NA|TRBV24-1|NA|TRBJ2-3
CATSDFSSDTQYF
TGTGCCACCAGTGATTTTTCTTCGGATACGCAGTATTTT
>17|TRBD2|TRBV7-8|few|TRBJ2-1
CASSLPSGGSSYNEQFF
TGTGCCAGCAGCCTTCCCTCGGGGGGAAGCTCCTACAATGAGCAGTTCTTC
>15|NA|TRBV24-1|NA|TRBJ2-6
CATSDRFSGANVLTF
TGTGCCACCAGTGACCGGTTCTCTGGGGCCAACGTCCTGACTTTC
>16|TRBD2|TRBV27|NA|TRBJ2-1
CASSFPLAGGLYEQFF
TGTGCCAGCAGTTTCCCCCTAGCGGGGGGGCTATATGAGCAGTTCTTC
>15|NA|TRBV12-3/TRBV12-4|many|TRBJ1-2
CASSFGIQGNYGYTF
TGTGCCAGCAGTTTTGGGATACAGGGAAACTATGGCTACACCTTC
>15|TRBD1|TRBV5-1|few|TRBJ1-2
CASSLQTGDLYGYTF
TGCGCCAGCAGCTTACAAACAGGGGACCTCTATGGCTACACCTTC
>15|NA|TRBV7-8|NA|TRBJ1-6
CASSFGGGNNSPLHF
TGTGCCAGCAGCTTCGGGGGCGGAAATAATTCACCCCTCCACTTT
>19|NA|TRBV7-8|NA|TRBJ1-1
CASSLVGTDFAGGNTEAFF
TGTGCCAGCAGCTTAGTAGGGACCGACTTTGCCGGGGGCAATACTGAAGCTTTCTTT
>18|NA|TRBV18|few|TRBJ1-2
CASSPGLGFGDAWHGYTF
TGTGCCAGCTCACCAGGTCTCGGATTCGGGGACGCGTGGCATGGCTACACCTTC
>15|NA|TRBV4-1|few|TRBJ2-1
CASSQVQGAADEQFF
TGCGCCAGCAGCCAAGTTCAAGGGGCAGCGGATGAGCAGTTCTTC
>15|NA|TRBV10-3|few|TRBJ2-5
CAISESAGAMETQYF
TGTGCCATCAGTGAGTCGGCCGGGGCGATGGAGACCCAGTACTTC